These 9 T cell receptor beta chains were sequenced from one sample in a study of blood T cell repertoires in COVID-19. Only in-frame clones appear in the TCRdb table, and some are missing; sequencing was by immunoSEQ multiplex PCR. The sample lists 150,000 to 200,000 clones, over 75% occurring once. The source material was PBMCs or T cells enriched from blood (not recorded which). Receptors originate from a young woman who had recovered from COVID-19.

This chain uses TRBV2 with TRBJ1-1; tentative D call: TRBD1 (5 bases). Germline loops: CDR1 SNHLY, CDR2 FYNNEI. V was clipped by 4 bases and J by 4 bases, with 19 bases between them. The CDR3 totals 16 residues. The CDR3 DNA is TGTGCCAGCAGTGCGAGACCTCTTGGGACTGGCACTGAAGCTTTCTTT. Encoded protein: CASSARPLGTGTEAFF.

This chain links TRBV6-5 with TRBJ2-7; the match to TRBD1 covers 9 bases. CDR3 length: 15 residues. Germline V gene lookup returns CDR1 MNHEY and CDR2 SVGAGI. V shed 6 bases and J 2 bases; nucleotides not matched to a gene: 8. CDR3 in DNA: TGTGCCAGCAGGGAGGACAGGGGAATAACCTACGAGCAGTACTTC. As protein: CASREDRGITYEQYF.

The V gene is TRBV6-2 or TRBV6-3, the J gene TRBJ1-3; no firm D call. Germline CDR1 is MNHEY and CDR2 is SVGEGT. The ends were cut back, 5 bases at V and 6 bases at J, with 14 bases in the middle. The CDR3 loop spans 14 amino acids. This chain's CDR3 is CASSNNVALNTIYF. In DNA form, the CDR3 reads TGTGCCAGCAGTAACAACGTCGCCCTAAACACCATATATTTT.

This rearrangement joins TRBV4-1 to TRBJ2-5; 11 bases line up with TRBD2. CDR3 length: 15 residues. From germline, CDR1 is MGHRA and CDR2 YSYEKL. The junction had 3 bases not matched to a gene; V was cut back by 1 base and J by 5 bases. CDR3: CASSQALAGGETQYF. CDR3 coding DNA: TGCGCCAGCAGCCAAGCCCTAGCGGGAGGTGAGACCCAGTACTTC.

The chain couples TRBV5-1 to TRBJ2-6; 9 bases align to TRBD2. J gave up 1 base and V 1 base, and 6 bases lay outside the gene matches. The CDR3 has 18 residues. Germline CDR1 reads SGHRS; CDR2 reads YFSETQ. The DNA for the CDR3 is TGCGCCAGCAGCTTGATTTTACTAGCGGGTTCTGGGGCCAACGTCCTGACTTTC. This gives the protein CASSLILLAGSGANVLTF.

The J gene is TRBJ1-1, the V gene TRBV2, with 8 bases identical to TRBD1. Germline V gene data show CDR1 as SNHLY and CDR2 as FYNNEI. The CDR3 length is 13 residues. Losses at the gene ends were 6 bases for V and 1 base for J; bases not matched to a gene: 1. This CDR3 reads CASSGQGNTEAFF. The DNA of the CDR3 is TGTGCCAGCAGCGGACAGGGGAACACTGAAGCTTTCTTT.

The V and J genes are TRBV2 and TRBJ2-1; 8 nucleotides agree with TRBD2. Germline V gene sequence: CDR1 SNHLY, CDR2 FYNNEI. The CDR3 is 16 residues long. After removal of 2 bases from V and 3 bases from J, the junction contained 6 bases not matched to a gene. The CDR3 reads CASSELGAGVYNEQFF. Here the CDR3 DNA reads TGTGCCAGCAGTGAATTGGGAGCGGGAGTCTACAATGAGCAGTTCTTC.

The chain couples TRBV18 to TRBJ1-1, with no clear D. The V and J ends lost 0 bases and 0 bases respectively, with 2 bases between them. This CDR3 contains 13 residues. Germline loops: CDR1 KGHSH, CDR2 LQKENI. The DNA of the CDR3 is TGTGCCAGCTCACCACCCGTGAACACTGAAGCTTTCTTT. Translated, it gives CASSPPVNTEAFF.

To note about this clone: The junction departs from germline at one end; a sequencing error may be responsible. The chain combines TRBV27 with TRBJ2-7; 8 bases fit TRBD1. Looked up from germline, CDR1 is MNHEY and CDR2 is SMNVEV (reference sequence). The CDR3 is made up of 13 amino acids. The CDR3 protein is CASSPDRAYGQYF. In DNA form, the CDR3 reads TGTGCCAGCAGCCCGGACAGGGCCTACGGGCAGTACTTC.